This T cell receptor (beta chain) was observed in a study of graft-versus-host responses after intestinal transplantation. Study-wide background: As for transplant type, recipients had multivisceral, liver-intestinal, or isolated intestinal grafts. All of the recipients had induction that used anti-thymocyte globulin, then tacrolimus and steroids for about 3 years. Study results and caveats: Association was observed between peak circulating GvH clone levels and early post-transplant HvG declines.

Sequencing used immunoSEQ multiplex PCR; TCRdb keeps in-frame clones, though not all of them. Among roughly 93,000 clones listed, 85% to 95% were seen once. Notes on this clone: Its antigen remains unidentified.

In germline, CDR1 is LNHDA, CDR2 SQIVND (reference sequence). CDR3 size: 15 residues. The J segment lost 5 bases and the V segment lost 5 bases, leaving 7 bases of the junction unmatched. V gene TRBV19 combines with J gene TRBJ2-2, with 8 positions matching TRBD2. The sequencing here drew on unstimulated CD8+ T cells sorted from spleen or lymph node cells, taken before transplant. This clonotype was sampled from a human donor who was the organ donor for an intestinal transplant. CDR3 in amino acids: CASSLGGVWTGELFF. The DNA of the CDR3 is TGTGCCAGTAGTCTCGGGGGGGTGTGGACCGGGGAGCTGTTTTTT.